Listed below are T cell receptor beta chains from one sample, sequenced in a study of blood T cell repertoires in COVID-19. Assay: immunoSEQ multiplex PCR; the TCRdb copy retains only in-frame clones and omits some. The sample records around 50,000 clones, around 90% being singletons. The sequenced material came from peripheral blood. All receptors come from a man aged 45-60 years with active COVID-19. The CDR3 runs from the conserved cysteine through the conserved F or W. Each record gives: CDR3 DNA, CDR3 protein, J gene, D gene, V gene, CDR3 length, clone size. The D gene is left open where the match is weak. Some rows have no size entry. The others give once, few or many, or a class for an expanded clone.

cdr3_nt: TGTGCCAGCAGCTTATCCGGGGATAACACTGAAGCTTTCTTT; cdr3_aa: CASSLSGDNTEAFF; j_call: TRBJ1-1; d_call: .; v_call: TRBV11-2; cdr3_length: 14; clone_size: .
cdr3_nt: TGTGCCAGCAGCCCCTCGGCGGGGGCAGAAACCGGGGAGCTGTTTTTT; cdr3_aa: CASSPSAGAETGELFF; j_call: TRBJ2-2; d_call: .; v_call: TRBV7-6; cdr3_length: 16; clone_size: .
cdr3_nt: TGTGCCAGCAACATCCCCCACAGGGAGGGCTACGAGCAGTACTTC; cdr3_aa: CASNIPHREGYEQYF; j_call: TRBJ2-7; d_call: .; v_call: TRBV2; cdr3_length: 15; clone_size: .
cdr3_nt: TGTGCCATCAGTGAGTCGCAGCGGGGGGGCAAAGATACGCAGTATTTT; cdr3_aa: CAISESQRGGKDTQYF; j_call: TRBJ2-3; d_call: TRBD2; v_call: TRBV10-3; cdr3_length: 16; clone_size: .
cdr3_nt: TGTGCCAGCAGCCCGACGTCGTATGGCGGTAACACCGGGGAGCTGTTTTTT; cdr3_aa: CASSPTSYGGNTGELFF; j_call: TRBJ2-2; d_call: .; v_call: TRBV5-4; cdr3_length: 17; clone_size: .
cdr3_nt: TGTGCTAGCAGCTTGGAAGGAGGGTACGAGCAGTACTTC; cdr3_aa: CASSLEGGYEQYF; j_call: TRBJ2-7; d_call: .; v_call: TRBV5-5; cdr3_length: 13; clone_size: once
cdr3_nt: TGTGCCAGCAGTTACTCCGACAGGGTCGGGGAAAAACTGTTTTTT; cdr3_aa: CASSYSDRVGEKLFF; j_call: TRBJ1-4; d_call: TRBD1; v_call: TRBV6-5; cdr3_length: 15; clone_size: .
cdr3_nt: TGCGCCAGCAGCTTGGGACAGGGCCACCAAGAGACCCAGTACTTC; cdr3_aa: CASSLGQGHQETQYF; j_call: TRBJ2-5; d_call: TRBD1; v_call: TRBV5-1; cdr3_length: 15; clone_size: once
cdr3_nt: TGTGCTAGCAGCCCCAACAGAGAAGATACGCAGTATTTT; cdr3_aa: CASSPNREDTQYF; j_call: TRBJ2-3; d_call: .; v_call: TRBV7-7; cdr3_length: 13; clone_size: .
cdr3_nt: TGTGCCAGCCGCGGGGACGGACCCTACGAGCAGTACTTC; cdr3_aa: CASRGDGPYEQYF; j_call: TRBJ2-7; d_call: .; v_call: TRBV12-3/TRBV12-4; cdr3_length: 13; clone_size: once
cdr3_nt: TGTGCCAGCTCACCAGGGGCTAGCGGAGGTCTCTCCTACGAGCAGTACTTC; cdr3_aa: CASSPGASGGLSYEQYF; j_call: TRBJ2-7; d_call: TRBD2; v_call: TRBV18; cdr3_length: 17; clone_size: .
cdr3_nt: TGTGCCAGCAGTACCGGGAGAATCGAAACTAATGAAAAACTGTTTTTT; cdr3_aa: CASSTGRIETNEKLFF; j_call: TRBJ1-4; d_call: .; v_call: TRBV6-2/TRBV6-3; cdr3_length: 16; clone_size: .
cdr3_nt: TGTGCCAGCAGCTTATCGTCCCCGAGGAATGAGCAGTTCTTC; cdr3_aa: CASSLSSPRNEQFF; j_call: TRBJ2-1; d_call: .; v_call: TRBV11-1; cdr3_length: 14; clone_size: .
cdr3_nt: TGTGCCACCAGTGACAGGGACAGTATCGGCTACACCTTC; cdr3_aa: CATSDRDSIGYTF; j_call: TRBJ1-2; d_call: TRBD1; v_call: TRBV24-1; cdr3_length: 13; clone_size: .
cdr3_nt: TGTGCCAGCAGCGCAACTAGCGGGCACCAAGAGACCCAGTACTTC; cdr3_aa: CASSATSGHQETQYF; j_call: TRBJ2-5; d_call: TRBD2; v_call: TRBV7-2; cdr3_length: 15; clone_size: .
cdr3_nt: TGTGCCAGCAGCCGATTGGACAGGGGGCTAAATGGCTACACCTTC; cdr3_aa: CASSRLDRGLNGYTF; j_call: TRBJ1-2; d_call: TRBD1; v_call: TRBV5-4; cdr3_length: 15; clone_size: .
cdr3_nt: TGCGCCAGCAGCTTGGAACTTAGCGAGGAGACCCAGTACTTC; cdr3_aa: CASSLELSEETQYF; j_call: TRBJ2-5; d_call: .; v_call: TRBV5-1; cdr3_length: 14; clone_size: .
cdr3_nt: TGTGCCAGCAGCCAAGATGGTGGGAGGTGGGACACTGAAGCTTTCTTT; cdr3_aa: CASSQDGGRWDTEAFF; j_call: TRBJ1-1; d_call: .; v_call: TRBV3-1/TRBV3-2; cdr3_length: 16; clone_size: .
cdr3_nt: TGTGCCAGCAGCCAAGGGGTACGTGGGGCGGCTTTCTTT; cdr3_aa: CASSQGVRGAAFF; j_call: TRBJ1-1; d_call: .; v_call: TRBV14; cdr3_length: 13; clone_size: few
cdr3_nt: TGTGCCTATGGGGGCGGCCGCCCCACAGATACGCAGTATTTT; cdr3_aa: CAYGGGRPTDTQYF; j_call: TRBJ2-3; d_call: .; v_call: TRBV25-1; cdr3_length: 14; clone_size: .
cdr3_nt: TGTGCCAGCAGCCTTCCGACAGGGGACCAGCCCCAGCATTTT; cdr3_aa: CASSLPTGDQPQHF; j_call: TRBJ1-5; d_call: .; v_call: TRBV21-1; cdr3_length: 14; clone_size: .
cdr3_nt: TGTGCTAGTGGTGAGGGACAGAGCAATCAGCCCCAGCATTTT; cdr3_aa: CASGEGQSNQPQHF; j_call: TRBJ1-5; d_call: TRBD1; v_call: TRBV12-5; cdr3_length: 14; clone_size: .
cdr3_nt: TGTGCCAGCAGGAGGTCAGGGCTCTCCTACGAGCAGTACTTC; cdr3_aa: CASRRSGLSYEQYF; j_call: TRBJ2-7; d_call: .; v_call: TRBV2; cdr3_length: 14; clone_size: .
cdr3_nt: TGTGCCTCCTCAGGCAGGGGGCTCTACGAGCAGTACTTC; cdr3_aa: CASSGRGLYEQYF; j_call: TRBJ2-7; d_call: TRBD1; v_call: TRBV30; cdr3_length: 13; clone_size: .
cdr3_nt: TGTGCCAGGACGAGCGGGAATCCCACAGATACGCAGTATTTT; cdr3_aa: CARTSGNPTDTQYF; j_call: TRBJ2-3; d_call: TRBD2; v_call: TRBV6-4; cdr3_length: 14; clone_size: .
cdr3_nt: TGTGCCACCAGTGACAGATCACTAGCGGGAGGTACGAATGAGCAGTTCTTC; cdr3_aa: CATSDRSLAGGTNEQFF; j_call: TRBJ2-1; d_call: TRBD2; v_call: TRBV24-1; cdr3_length: 17; clone_size: .
cdr3_nt: TGTGCCAGCAGTACGGCGGGACGCACAGATACGCAGTATTTT; cdr3_aa: CASSTAGRTDTQYF; j_call: TRBJ2-3; d_call: .; v_call: TRBV2; cdr3_length: 14; clone_size: .
cdr3_nt: TGTGCCAGCAGCTACCGGGACAGGGGAGACATTCAGTACTTC; cdr3_aa: CASSYRDRGDIQYF; j_call: TRBJ2-4; d_call: TRBD1; v_call: TRBV5-4; cdr3_length: 14; clone_size: .
cdr3_nt: TGTGCCAGTAGTTTCCGGGAGGGACGGACAGATACGCAGTATTTT; cdr3_aa: CASSFREGRTDTQYF; j_call: TRBJ2-3; d_call: TRBD2; v_call: TRBV19; cdr3_length: 15; clone_size: .
cdr3_nt: TGTGCCATCAGCGATTCCCGGGGCGGGGGGAGGAATGAGCAGTTCTTC; cdr3_aa: CAISDSRGGGRNEQFF; j_call: TRBJ2-1; d_call: TRBD2; v_call: TRBV10-3; cdr3_length: 16; clone_size: .
cdr3_nt: TGTGCCAGCAGCCGATTAGACAGGGGAACTGAAGCTTTCTTT; cdr3_aa: CASSRLDRGTEAFF; j_call: TRBJ1-1; d_call: TRBD1; v_call: TRBV3-1/TRBV3-2; cdr3_length: 14; clone_size: .
cdr3_nt: TGTGCCAGCAGTTCTCCGGGGACTAGCGGGAAGTGGGGCCGAGAGACCCAGTACTTC; cdr3_aa: CASSSPGTSGKWGRETQYF; j_call: TRBJ2-5; d_call: TRBD2; v_call: TRBV28; cdr3_length: 19; clone_size: .
cdr3_nt: TGCAGCGTTAACCTGGGACTAGCGGGAGTGGGGACCGGGGAGCTGTTTTTT; cdr3_aa: CSVNLGLAGVGTGELFF; j_call: TRBJ2-2; d_call: TRBD2; v_call: TRBV29-1; cdr3_length: 17; clone_size: .
cdr3_nt: TGCGCCAGCAGCCAAGCAGGGGGTAACTATGGCTACACCTTC; cdr3_aa: CASSQAGGNYGYTF; j_call: TRBJ1-2; d_call: TRBD1; v_call: TRBV4-1; cdr3_length: 14; clone_size: .
cdr3_nt: TGTGCCAGCAGTTCTACAGGGACGTCTAATGAAAAACTGTTTTTT; cdr3_aa: CASSSTGTSNEKLFF; j_call: TRBJ1-4; d_call: .; v_call: TRBV28; cdr3_length: 15; clone_size: .
cdr3_nt: TGCGCCAGCAGCCAAGATAGCGCGACACGCGGCCCACTTATAAACATTCAGTACTTC; cdr3_aa: CASSQDSATRGPLINIQYF; j_call: TRBJ2-4; d_call: .; v_call: TRBV4-1; cdr3_length: 19; clone_size: .
cdr3_nt: TGTGCCAGCAGCCCGGGACAGTTATACGAGCAGTACTTC; cdr3_aa: CASSPGQLYEQYF; j_call: TRBJ2-7; d_call: TRBD1; v_call: TRBV4-2; cdr3_length: 13; clone_size: few
cdr3_nt: TGTGCCAGCAGTTTATTACGGGAGCTCACAGATACGCAGTATTTT; cdr3_aa: CASSLLRELTDTQYF; j_call: TRBJ2-3; d_call: .; v_call: TRBV27; cdr3_length: 15; clone_size: .
cdr3_nt: TGTGCCAGCACCTCCGGAGGGTTAGCTAATGAAAAACTGTTTTTT; cdr3_aa: CASTSGGLANEKLFF; j_call: TRBJ1-4; d_call: .; v_call: TRBV6-6; cdr3_length: 15; clone_size: .
cdr3_nt: TGTGCCAGCAGTGAATACACAGGGTCGGCTAATGAAAAACTGTTTTTT; cdr3_aa: CASSEYTGSANEKLFF; j_call: TRBJ1-4; d_call: .; v_call: TRBV25-1; cdr3_length: 16; clone_size: .
cdr3_nt: TGTGCCAGCAGCCAAGTTCGGGTGGGTGAAGCTTTCTTT; cdr3_aa: CASSQVRVGEAFF; j_call: TRBJ1-1; d_call: .; v_call: TRBV3-1/TRBV3-2; cdr3_length: 13; clone_size: .